Below are 18 T cell receptor beta chains sequenced from a single sample in a study of T cell responses to AZD1222 COVID-19 vaccine. Sequencing was performed with immunoSEQ multiplex PCR; in TCRdb, only in-frame clones are kept and a portion is missing. The sample lists fewer than 200,000 clones, around 94% seen once, with 1.6% in the top ten. The sequencing used peripheral blood, collected 28 days after the second AZD1222 dose. These receptors all stem from an adult who received the AZD1222 COVID-19 vaccine.

V gene TRBV4-1 combines with J gene TRBJ1-4; 9 nucleotides align to TRBD1. The CDR3 contains 15 residues. CDR1 is MGHRA and CDR2 is YSYEKL in the germline V gene. Trimming at V came to 4 bases and at J to 1 base, leaving 1 base not matched to a gene. The CDR3 coding sequence is TGCGCCAGCAGCCCGGGACAGGGAACTAATGAAAAACTGTTTTTT. Amino acid sequence: CASSPGQGTNEKLFF.

V gene TRBV21-1 combines with J gene TRBJ2-4; no check of the table's D call, TRBD1, against the DNA was made. TRBV21-1 is flagged as a pseudogene. The CDR3 length is 14 residues. The chain's CDR3 is CASRSDRAKNIQYF. The CDR3 DNA is TGTGCCAGCCGGAGTGACAGGGCCAAAAACATTCAGTACTTC.

V and J are TRBV4-3 and TRBJ2-7, with TRBD1 identical over 7 bases. Per the germline V gene, CDR1 is LGHNA and CDR2 is YSLEER. V shed 0 bases and J 0 bases; nucleotides not matched to a gene: 5. This CDR3 is 16 amino acids long. The CDR3 spells CASSQDLTGDSYEQYF. Here the CDR3 DNA reads TGCGCCAGCAGCCAAGATCTAACAGGGGACTCCTACGAGCAGTACTTC.

V gene TRBV5-1 combines with J gene TRBJ1-3; a possible D gene is TRBD1 (5 bases). V was clipped by 3 bases and J by 0 bases, with 10 bases between them. Looked up from germline, CDR1 is SGHRS and CDR2 is YFSETQ. The CDR3 has 15 amino acids. CDR3 bases: TGCGCCAGCAGCTGGGACGGAAGCTCTGGAAACACCATATATTTT. Translating gives CASSWDGSSGNTIYF. The entire variable domain, with the rest obtained from reference TRBV5-1 and TRBJ1-3, is as follows: KAGVTQTPRYLIKTRGQQVTLSCSPISGHRSVSWYQQTPGQGLQFLFEYFSETQRNKGNFPGRFSGRQFSNSRSEMNVSTLELGDSALYLCASSWDGSSGNTIYFGEGSWLTVV.

In this sample, this clone turned up a few times. The gene calls are TRBV10-2 and TRBJ2-3, with D uncertain. The germline gives CDR1 WSHSY, CDR2 SAAADI. Trimming removed 7 bases from V and 2 bases from J, with 13 bases in between. This CDR3 comprises 14 residues. The CDR3 sequence is CASIVSSHTDTQYF. Here the CDR3 DNA reads TGCGCCAGCATCGTTAGCTCTCACACAGATACGCAGTATTTT.

The chain links TRBV6-5 to TRBJ2-7; 11 positions match TRBD2. Germline trimming cut 3 bases from V and 4 bases from J; bases unmatched to any gene: 5. Germline-derived CDR1 and CDR2 are MNHEY and SVGAGI. The CDR3 consists of 15 residues. The CDR3 sequence: CASSYTSGGPYEQYF. DNA for the CDR3: TGTGCCAGCAGTTATACTAGCGGGGGCCCGTACGAGCAGTACTTC.

The chain couples TRBV24-1 to TRBJ1-5; D uncertain. Germline loops: CDR1 KGHDR, CDR2 SFDVKD. This CDR3 contains 14 residues. V shed 0 bases and J shed 2 bases, with 4 bases lying between them. The CDR3 sequence is CATSDLSGNQPQHF. The CDR3 DNA reads as TGTGCCACCAGTGATTTGTCGGGCAATCAGCCCCAGCATTTT.

The chain has TRBV6-5 and TRBJ1-4; TRBD1 is a possible D gene (5 bases). The CDR3 length is 12 residues. The ends were cut back, 10 bases at V and 13 bases at J, with 19 bases in the middle. Germline CDR1 is MNHEY and CDR2 is SVGAGI. CDR3 amino acids: CATQQPRGLLFF. In nucleotides, the CDR3 is TGTGCCACCCAACAGCCCCGGGGCCTACTGTTTTTT.

The chain recombines TRBV6-1 with TRBJ1-1; TRBD1 might be the D (6 bases). CDR1 is MNHNS, CDR2 SASEGT, per germline. CDR3 length: 15 amino acids. Trimming removed 3 bases at V and 3 bases at J, with 14 bases between. The CDR3 spells CASSDLGGEDTEAFF. CDR3 coding DNA: TGTGCCAGCAGTGATCTGGGGGGCGAGGACACTGAAGCTTTCTTT.

The chain couples TRBV20-1 to TRBJ1-1, with unresolved D. From germline, CDR1 is DFQATT and CDR2 SNEGSKA (reference sequence). The CDR3 sequence is 13 residues long. The V gene lost 3 bases and the J gene lost 3 bases, with 11 bases spanning the gap. CDR3 nucleotides: TGCAGTGCTAGTCGGTCGGGGTACACTGAAGCTTTCTTT. As protein: CSASRSGYTEAFF.

V usage is TRBV7-9 and J usage is TRBJ1-2; unclear D gene. The CDR3 extends over 15 amino acids. The V end was cut by 0 bases, the J end by 4 bases, with 12 bases between. Looked up from germline, CDR1 is SEHNR and CDR2 is FQNEAQ (reference sequence). CDR3 DNA sequence: TGTGCCAGCAGCTTAGCCCCCACCAACAGCTATGGCTACACCTTC. Amino acid sequence: CASSLAPTNSYGYTF.

The chain is built from TRBV6-6 and TRBJ2-3; 7 positions match TRBD1. The CDR3 consists of 14 residues. The germline CDR1 and CDR2 sequences are MNHNY and SVGAGI (reference sequence). V gave up 6 bases and J gave up 4 bases; unmatched junction bases: 7. In DNA, the CDR3 is TGTGCCAGCAGGAAAAGACAGGGATCAGATACGCAGTATTTT. Residues: CASRKRQGSDTQYF.

The V gene is TRBV29-1, the J gene TRBJ2-7, with unresolved D. V was trimmed by 4 bases and J by 1 base, leaving 11 bases between them. CDR3 length equals 13 residues. Germline assignment: CDR1 SQVTM and CDR2 ANQGSEA. The CDR3 region has the DNA TGCAGCGTTGCCGGTGGGGAATCCTACGAGCAGTACTTC. Its translation: CSVAGGESYEQYF.

The chain has TRBV5-1 and TRBJ1-1; D might be TRBD1 (6 bases). The CDR3 sequence is 16 residues long. Trimming cost V 6 bases and J 6 bases, with 24 bases left between them. Germline CDR1 reads SGHRS; CDR2 reads YFSETQ. CDR3 coding DNA: TGCGCCAGCATTGGCCCCGGGATACAGGGATGGCCTGAAGCTTTCTTT. Protein: CASIGPGIQGWPEAFF.

The chain carries TRBV7-2 and TRBJ1-4; D possibly corresponds to TRBD1 (6 bases). CDR3 length: 15 residues. Germline V CDR1 and CDR2: SGHTA, FQGNSA. Trimming removed 1 base at V and 7 bases at J, with 13 bases between. The CDR3 reads CASSLERGLGEKLFF. CDR3 bases: TGTGCCAGCAGCTTAGAGCGGGGGCTCGGTGAAAAACTGTTTTTT.

The chain links TRBV27 to TRBJ1-2; D is perhaps TRBD1 (6 bases). Germline assignment: CDR1 MNHEY and CDR2 SMNVEV (reference sequence). This CDR3 is built from 14 residues. V lost 6 bases and J 2 bases, leaving 13 bases between the germline ends. The CDR3 region has the DNA TGTGCCAGCAGGACCAACAGGGCCAACTATGGCTACACCTTC. As protein: CASRTNRANYGYTF.

This chain joins TRBV10-1 and TRBJ1-1; no clear D gene. V was pared by 8 bases and J by 2 bases, with 9 bases between. Germline lookup yields CDR1 WNHNN and CDR2 SYGVQD (reference sequence). The CDR3 has 12 residues. CDR3 in DNA: TGCGCCAGCTCCGGGCCCAACACTGAAGCTTTCTTT. It is translated as CASSGPNTEAFF.

The rearrangement uses TRBV24-1 and TRBJ2-5, with D possibly called TRBD1 or TRBD2 (6 bases each). Trimming removed 1 base at V and 9 bases at J, with 8 bases between. From germline, CDR1 is KGHDR and CDR2 SFDVKD. This CDR3 region has 12 residues. In nucleotides, the CDR3 is TGTGCCACCAGTGATTTTGGGGGGCCCCAGTACTTC. This translates into CATSDFGGPQYF.